This T cell receptor (beta chain) was profiled in a study of blood T cell repertoires in COVID-19. Study at large: Spain, Italy and the United States supplied samples that represented acute and convalescent COVID-19. Sample material is recorded as cDNA or gDNA derived from T cells, B-cell-depleted T cells, or PBMCs.

Clones were read by immunoSEQ multiplex PCR, and TCRdb kept only the in-frame ones, dropping some. This sample yields around 140,000 clones, of which about 89% are seen a single time; 18% belongs to the top ten. The CDR3 is 15 amino acids. Trimming shortened V by 3 bases and J by 0 bases, and 13 bases separated the two germline ends. Germline values: CDR1 DFQATT, CDR2 SNEGSKA (reference sequence). The gene calls are TRBV20-1 and TRBJ2-3; TRBD2 might be the D (5 bases). The sample comprised peripheral blood. The sequence was collected from a man aged 45-60 years with active or convalescent COVID-19. The CDR3 DNA reads as TGCAGTGCTAGTTCTAGCACGACTAGCACAGATACGCAGTATTTT. Translated: CSASSSTTSTDTQYF.